Following are 17 T cell receptor beta chains from one sample sequenced in a study of Ad26.COV2.S vaccination and SARS-CoV-2 variants. Produced via immunoSEQ multiplex PCR; TCRdb's table is partial and in-frame only. This sample has about 470,000 clones; about 92% occur once, and the top ten carry roughly 4.3%. The treatment here: 15 to 20 received Ad26.COV2.S at low or high dose, single or two shots; about five received placebo; per-sample allocation not given. Day 63 following the first vaccine or placebo injection was when the samples were taken. The material was peripheral blood, obtained in a trial of Ad26.COV2.S vaccine versus placebo. The source of these receptors is a person aged 18 to 59 who received the Ad26.COV2.S COVID-19 vaccine or a placebo.

This clone was seen a single time. The V call is TRBV14, the J call TRBJ2-1; the match to TRBD1 covers 11 bases. The CDR3 has 15 amino acids. Losses at the gene ends were 3 bases for V and 2 bases for J; bases not matched to a gene: 0. Germline V gene lookup returns CDR1 SGHDN and CDR2 FVKESK. This CDR3 is CASSQDRGPYNEQFF. The CDR3 coding sequence is TGTGCCAGCAGCCAGGACAGGGGGCCCTACAATGAGCAGTTCTTC.

The V gene is TRBV28, the J gene TRBJ2-2, with 10 bases matching TRBD2. This CDR3 has 16 residues. Germline lookup yields CDR1 MDHEN and CDR2 SYDVKM. V dropped 7 bases and J dropped 4; count of bases not matched to a gene: 9. CDR3 DNA sequence: TGTGCCAGCAATAAGCGGGAGGGAGGCGGCACCGGGGAGCTGTTTTTT. Its protein product is CASNKREGGGTGELFF.

This chain joins TRBV5-4 and TRBJ1-4; D is ambiguous. Between the trimmed V and J ends, which lost 0 bases and 6 bases, there was a span of 3 bases. CDR3 size: 12 residues. Germline V lookup: CDR1 SGHNT, CDR2 YYREEE (reference sequence). The CDR3 coding sequence is TGTGCCAGCAGCTTGGGGGATGAAAAACTGTTTTTT. Translating it yields CASSLGDEKLFF.

The chain's CDR3 is CASSFPVGQETQYF. Here the CDR3 DNA reads TGTGCCAGCAGCTTCCCGGTTGGTCAAGAGACCCAGTACTTC. This chain joins TRBV11-2 and TRBJ2-5; no reliable D call. V was shortened by 3 bases and J by 2 bases, with 10 bases between the two germline ends. Germline lookup yields CDR1 SGHAT and CDR2 FQNNGV. This CDR3 region has 14 residues.

The chain couples TRBV7-6 to TRBJ2-5, with no clear D. The V gene lost 1 base and the J gene lost 2 bases, with 8 bases spanning the gap. CDR1 is SGHVS, CDR2 FNYEAQ, per germline. This CDR3 is built from 14 residues. The CDR3 sequence is CASSLVPRQETQYF. CDR3 bases: TGTGCCAGCAGCTTAGTCCCCAGACAAGAGACCCAGTACTTC.

This chain uses TRBV28 with TRBJ2-5; 8 nucleotides line up with TRBD1. Germline loops: CDR1 MDHEN, CDR2 SYDVKM. With V trimmed by 9 bases and J by 5 bases, 11 bases remained unmatched. CDR3 size: 14 residues. The CDR3 reads CASETGAGLETQYF. CDR3 nucleotide sequence: TGTGCCAGTGAGACAGGGGCCGGGTTGGAGACCCAGTACTTC. Together with reference TRBV28 and TRBJ2-5, the CDR3 gives the full variable domain: DVKVTQSSRYLVKRTGEKVFLECVQDMDHENMFWYRQDPGLGLRLIYFSYDVKMKEKGDIPEGYSVSREKKERFSLILESASTNQTSMYLCASETGAGLETQYFGPGTRLLVL.

This chain connects TRBV27 to TRBJ2-7; 10 bases are a match to TRBD1. The CDR3 length is 15 residues. Germline V CDR1 and CDR2: MNHEY, SMNVEV (reference sequence). J lost 5 bases, V lost 3 bases, and 7 bases had no gene match. CDR3 amino acids: CASSLGTGDMNEQYF. CDR3 DNA: TGTGCCAGCAGTTTGGGGACAGGGGACATGAACGAGCAGTACTTC.

The J gene is TRBJ2-6, the V gene TRBV18; D gene unclear. This CDR3 has 19 residues. The V end lost 6 bases, the J end lost 0 bases, and 21 bases lay between the germline ends. The germline gives CDR1 KGHSH, CDR2 LQKENI. CDR3 coding DNA: TGTGCCAGCTCTGGACGTTGGGGTAAGATTAGCTCTGGGGCCAACGTCCTGACTTTC. This translates into CASSGRWGKISSGANVLTF.

The table lists this clone with a count of one. The rearrangement links TRBV19 to TRBJ2-3; the match to TRBD1 covers 10 bases. Germline values: CDR1 LNHDA, CDR2 SQIVND (reference sequence). V gave up 5 bases and J gave up 4 bases; unmatched junction bases: 9. This CDR3 has 16 residues. CDR3 bases: TGTGCCAGTAGTGACCCCGGGACAGGGGCGGCAGATACGCAGTATTTT. Translated: CASSDPGTGAADTQYF.

The V gene is TRBV15, the J gene TRBJ2-7; maybe TRBD1 (6 bases). CDR3 length equals 11 residues. The V gene lost 0 bases and the J gene lost 12 bases, with 9 bases spanning the gap. In germline, CDR1 is LNHNV, CDR2 YYDKDF (reference sequence). CDR3 DNA: TGTGCCACCAGCAGAGATGGACAGCTGTACTTC. It is translated as CATSRDGQLYF. The variable domain in full, completed from reference TRBV15 and TRBJ2-7, reads DAMVIQNPRYQVTQFGKPVTLSCSQTLNHNVMYWYQQKSSQAPKLLFHYYDKDFNNEADTPDNFQSRRPNTSFCFLDIRSPGLGDTAMYLCATSRDGQLYFGPGTRLTVT.

This clone was observed a single time. This chain links TRBV27 with TRBJ2-2, with D possibly matching TRBD1 (5 bases). This CDR3 is built from 17 residues. Germline V lookup: CDR1 MNHEY, CDR2 SMNVEV (reference sequence). The V end was cut by 3 bases, the J end by 0 bases, with 14 bases between. This CDR3 is CASSLNRQPSNTGELFF. CDR3 sequence (DNA): TGTGCCAGCAGTTTGAACAGGCAGCCTTCGAACACCGGGGAGCTGTTTTTT.

This sequence joins TRBV9 and TRBJ2-7; D might be TRBD2 (7 bases). From germline, CDR1 is SGDLS and CDR2 YYNGEE. The CDR3 extends over 15 amino acids. V lost 4 bases and J 0 bases, leaving 14 bases between the germline ends. CDR3 protein: CASSPLAGASYEQYF. The CDR3 region has the DNA TGTGCCAGCAGCCCCCTGGCGGGGGCCTCCTACGAGCAGTACTTC. The full variable domain, rest sourced from reference TRBV9 and TRBJ2-7, is DSGVTQTPKHLITATGQRVTLRCSPRSGDLSVYWYQQSLDQGLQFLIQYYNGEERAKGNILERFSAQQFPDLHSELNLSSLELGDSALYFCASSPLAGASYEQYFGPGTRLTVT.

J is TRBJ2-3 and V is TRBV19; tentatively, D is TRBD1 (5 bases). Deletions cut 5 bases from V and 4 bases from J, with 13 bases between. Germline values: CDR1 LNHDA, CDR2 SQIVND (reference sequence). The CDR3 totals 14 residues. The CDR3 loop is CASSGAVASDTQYF. In DNA, the CDR3 is TGTGCCAGTAGTGGGGCAGTAGCTTCAGATACGCAGTATTTT.

About this clone: One end of the junction is discordant with germline, which a read error may explain. Other DNA sequences from this sample encode an identical CDR3 as well. The V and J genes are TRBV19 and TRBJ2-2; no definite D call. The germline CDR1 and CDR2 sequences are LNHDA and SQIVND (reference sequence). CDR3 length: 12 amino acids. The CDR3 region is CASSIYTGELFF. In DNA, the CDR3 is TGCGCCAGTAGTATTTACACCGGGGAGCTGTTTTTT.

The chain combines TRBV5-4 with TRBJ1-1, with TRBD1 identical over 9 bases. Per the germline V gene, CDR1 is SGHNT and CDR2 is YYREEE (reference sequence). The ends lost 4 bases at V and 5 bases at J; junction bases unmatched: 6. This CDR3 spans 14 amino acids. CDR3 in amino acids: CASSRGDRVTEAFF. The CDR3 DNA reads TGTGCCAGCAGCCGCGGGGACAGGGTGACTGAAGCTTTCTTT.

V and J are TRBV28 and TRBJ1-6; D uncertain. CDR1 is MDHEN, CDR2 SYDVKM, per germline. The CDR3 extends over 16 amino acids. The ends were cut back, 5 bases at V and 4 bases at J, with 15 bases in the middle. The CDR3 here is CASSLSGAGYNSPLHF. Written as DNA, the CDR3 is TGTGCCAGCAGTCTTTCTGGTGCTGGGTATAATTCACCCCTCCACTTT. The full variable domain, completed using reference TRBV28 and TRBJ1-6, is DVKVTQSSRYLVKRTGEKVFLECVQDMDHENMFWYRQDPGLGLRLIYFSYDVKMKEKGDIPEGYSVSREKKERFSLILESASTNQTSMYLCASSLSGAGYNSPLHFGNGTRLTVT.

CDR3 in DNA: TGTGCCAGCAGCCAAGATCGGGGTGGTAGCGCCTACAATGAGCAGTTCTTC. Its translation is CASSQDRGGSAYNEQFF. V usage is TRBV4-2 and J usage is TRBJ2-1, with a weak D call TRBD2 (5 bases). CDR1 is LGHNA and CDR2 is YNFKEQ in the germline V gene. This CDR3 spans 17 amino acids. Trimming took 0 bases from V and 2 from J, leaving 14 bases between them.